A selection of T cell receptor beta chains follows, all from one sample in a study of blood T cell repertoires in COVID-19. Measured with immunoSEQ multiplex PCR; TCRdb has only the in-frame clones, and not every one. The sample shows just over 90,000 clones, almost 90% of them seen only once. Sequencing was performed on peripheral blood. These receptors all stem from a human donor with active COVID-19. The donor label of this sample is uncertain. CDR3s include the opening cysteine and the closing phenylalanine or tryptophan. D genes are given only for firm matches. Clone sizes are given selectively: once, few, many, or a class where the clone is expanded.

>TRBD2|18|.|TRBJ2-1|TRBV7-2
TGTGCCAGCAGCTTAGCACCCGGCGCTAGCGGGGGCCGCAATGAGCAGTTCTTC
CASSLAPGASGGRNEQFF
>.|11|.|TRBJ2-7|TRBV2
TGTGCCTCCCGGAGCTCCTACGAGCAGTACTTC
CASRSSYEQYF
>.|15|few|TRBJ2-4|TRBV15
TGTGCCACCAGCAGAGATCAGGAGGGGGCGAACATTCAGTACTTC
CATSRDQEGANIQYF
>TRBD1|15|.|TRBJ1-1|TRBV19
TGTGCCAGTAGCGCAGGGGGTTGGTTGAACACTGAAGCTTTCTTT
CASSAGGWLNTEAFF
>.|17|.|TRBJ2-7|TRBV9
TGTGCCAGCAGCGTAGCTGCTATCACAGGACCCTCCTACGAGCAGTACTTC
CASSVAAITGPSYEQYF
>TRBD1|15|.|TRBJ1-1|TRBV14
TGTGCCAGCAGCGCACGACAGGGGCCGAACACTGAAGCTTTCTTT
CASSARQGPNTEAFF
>TRBD2|15|.|TRBJ2-3|TRBV4-1
TGCGCCAGCAGCCCCCTAGCGGGGGCCACAGATACGCAGTATTTT
CASSPLAGATDTQYF
>TRBD1|16|.|TRBJ1-5|TRBV4-3
TGCGCCAGCAGCCAAGAAACAGGGGATAGCAATCAGCCCCAGCATTTT
CASSQETGDSNQPQHF
>TRBD2|15|once|TRBJ2-3|TRBV9
TGTGCCAGCAGCTCTAGCGGGGGGCGATCAGATACGCAGTATTTT
CASSSSGGRSDTQYF
>.|14|.|TRBJ1-1|TRBV2
TGTGCCAGCGTGATGGACAGCCTGAACACTGAAGCTTTCTTT
CASVMDSLNTEAFF
>.|14|once|TRBJ1-5|TRBV13
TGTGCCAGCAGCACACGCAGGGCGCGGCAGCCCCAGCATTTT
CASSTRRARQPQHF
>TRBD1|12|.|TRBJ1-6|TRBV5-1
TGCGCCAGCCGGGACAGTAATTCACCCCTCCACTTT
CASRDSNSPLHF
>TRBD1|16|.|TRBJ1-4|TRBV5-1
TGCGCCAGCAGCTTGGGGTCTTACAGGGGTGTGGAAAAACTGTTTTTT
CASSLGSYRGVEKLFF
>.|12|.|TRBJ1-2|TRBV3-1/TRBV3-2
TGTGCCAGCAGCCAACCCAGGGTTGGCTACACCTTC
CASSQPRVGYTF
>.|13|.|TRBJ1-5|TRBV29-1
TGCAGCGTTGGGGCGGGCAGCAATCAGCCCCAGCATTTT
CSVGAGSNQPQHF
>.|16|few|TRBJ2-7|TRBV2
TGTGCCAGCAGTGAAGTGGTCGCGAGGAGCTCCTACGAGCAGTACTTC
CASSEVVARSSYEQYF
>.|15|.|TRBJ1-5|TRBV25-1
TGTGCCAGCAGTGAATTAGACAGGCCCAATCAGCCCCAGCATTTT
CASSELDRPNQPQHF
>.|14|.|TRBJ2-7|TRBV10-3
TGTGCCATCAGTAATCAGGGGGGAGCCTACGAGCAGTACTTC
CAISNQGGAYEQYF
>.|15|.|TRBJ2-6|TRBV7-9
TGTGCCAGCAGCTCGACTAGCTCTGGGGCCAACGTCCTGACTTTC
CASSSTSSGANVLTF
>TRBD1|15|few|TRBJ1-2|TRBV19
TGTGCCAGTAGTATAGTCCTACAGGGGAACTATGGCTACACCTTC
CASSIVLQGNYGYTF
>.|16|once|TRBJ2-3|TRBV5-4
TGTGCCAGCAGCTTGGGAGCAGGTCGAAAGACAGATACGCAGTATTTT
CASSLGAGRKTDTQYF
>TRBD1|15|.|TRBJ2-7|TRBV7-8
TGTGCCAGCAGCCTACCCGACAGGGGGGTCTACGAGCAGTACTTC
CASSLPDRGVYEQYF
>TRBD2|15|.|TRBJ2-1|TRBV7-2
TGTGCCAGCAGTTCCGGGACTAGCTCCTACAATGAGCAGTTCTTC
CASSSGTSSYNEQFF
>TRBD2|13|.|TRBJ2-3|TRBV2
TGTGCCAGGCGGGGGGGCGGCCCAGATACGCAGTATTTT
CARRGGGPDTQYF
>.|15|.|TRBJ1-1|TRBV18
TGTGCCAGCTCCCACGCGGACTCCATGAACACTGAAGCTTTCTTT
CASSHADSMNTEAFF
>.|13|.|TRBJ2-5|TRBV7-9
TGTGCCAGCAGTAAATACAGAGAAGAGACCCAGTACTTC
CASSKYREETQYF
>TRBD2|15|.|TRBJ2-3|TRBV7-2
TGTGCCAGCAGCTCAGAAGCGGGGGGTACAGATACGCAGTATTTT
CASSSEAGGTDTQYF
>.|14|.|TRBJ2-1|TRBV24-1
TGTGCCACCAGTGATTTCAGGGTAAACAATGAGCAGTTCTTC
CATSDFRVNNEQFF
>TRBD2|15|once|TRBJ2-3|TRBV6-6
TGTGCCAGCAGTTACTCGGCTAGCGGAGGGGATACGCAGTATTTT
CASSYSASGGDTQYF
>TRBD1|13|.|TRBJ2-7|TRBV5-4
TGTGCCAGCACCCCGGGACAGGGGTACGAGCAGTACTTC
CASTPGQGYEQYF
>.|16|.|TRBJ1-4|TRBV5-5
TGTGCCAGCAGCTTGGGAACCTATTCCCGTAATGAAAAACTGTTTTTT
CASSLGTYSRNEKLFF
>TRBD1|16|.|TRBJ2-5|TRBV5-4
TGTGCCAGCAGCTTACCGGGACAGGGGGCGTTGGAGACCCAGTACTTC
CASSLPGQGALETQYF
>.|16|.|TRBJ1-4|TRBV7-2
TGTGCCAGCAGCTTACCGGGCGCAGGAGGTAATGAAAAACTGTTTTTT
CASSLPGAGGNEKLFF
>.|15|.|TRBJ1-2|TRBV18
TGTGCCAGCTCCCAACAGGAACCTCGTAACTATGGCTACACCTTC
CASSQQEPRNYGYTF
>TRBD1|13|.|TRBJ1-1|TRBV27
TGTGCCAGCAGCCGGGACAGGGGATCTCGAGCTTTCTTT
CASSRDRGSRAFF
>TRBD1|14|few|TRBJ2-7|TRBV7-9
TGTGCCAGCAGCGGGACAGGGCGAATCTACGAGCAGTACTTC
CASSGTGRIYEQYF
>TRBD2|12|.|TRBJ2-5|TRBV6-1
TGTGCCAGCAGTGATGGGACTAGAGCTATCTACTTC
CASSDGTRAIYF
>.|15|.|TRBJ1-5|TRBV21-1
TGTGCCAGCAGCAAAGAGGGACTCGGCAATCAGCCCCAGCATTTT
CASSKEGLGNQPQHF
>TRBD2|15|.|TRBJ2-1|TRBV5-4
TGTGCCAGCAGCGGAAGCGGGGGCGCAATCAATGAGCAGTTCTTC
CASSGSGGAINEQFF
>.|14|once|TRBJ1-5|TRBV7-8
TGTGCCAGCAGCTTAAGTCCGGGCAATCAGCCCCAGCATTTT
CASSLSPGNQPQHF
>TRBD2|18|.|TRBJ2-1|TRBV9
TGTGCCAGCAGCTTGAAAACTAGCGGGGGGGCCGGGTACAATGAGCAGTTCTTC
CASSLKTSGGAGYNEQFF
>.|17|.|TRBJ1-1|TRBV30
TGTGCCTGCCTCCCCGCCGGGGGTGGGTTGATCAACACTGAAGCTTTCTTT
CACLPAGGGLINTEAFF
>TRBD2|18|.|TRBJ2-1|TRBV15
TGTGCCACCAGCAGACCGACTAGCGGGGGGTTTTCCTACAATGAGCAGTTCTTC
CATSRPTSGGFSYNEQFF
>TRBD1|17|once|TRBJ2-1|TRBV5-8
TGTGCCAGCAGCTTGACCGGGACAGGGGTCGGGTACAATGAGCAGTTCTTC
CASSLTGTGVGYNEQFF
>.|13|.|TRBJ2-1|TRBV27
TGTGCCAGCAGTCAGGGTAGTTTCGATGAGCAGTTCTTC
CASSQGSFDEQFF
>TRBD1|15|.|TRBJ2-1|TRBV19
TGTGCCAGTAGGCCACCAGGGGGCGCGGTCGTTGAGCAGTTCTTC
CASRPPGGAVVEQFF
>TRBD1|14|.|TRBJ2-7|TRBV5-6
TGTGCCAGCAGGGCCGGGACAGGGGGCGACGAGCAGTACTTC
CASRAGTGGDEQYF
>.|13|.|TRBJ2-1|TRBV4-3
TGCGCCAGCAGCGACCGTATCGGGAGTGAGCAGTTCTTC
CASSDRIGSEQFF
>.|13|.|TRBJ1-3|TRBV3-1/TRBV3-2
TGTGCCAGCAGCCAAAACAGGGGAAACACCATATATTTT
CASSQNRGNTIYF
>.|12|.|TRBJ2-7|TRBV20-1
TGCAGTGCTAGTCCCCGGGACACCGAGCAGTACTTC
CSASPRDTEQYF
>.|15|.|TRBJ2-1|TRBV7-2
TGTGCCAGCAGCTTAGCGCAAGGACTGCACAATGAGCAGTTCTTC
CASSLAQGLHNEQFF
>.|11|.|TRBJ2-5|TRBV7-9
TGTGCCAGCAGCTTCGGGGGAACCCAGTACTTC
CASSFGGTQYF
>TRBD2|16|.|TRBJ2-3|TRBV6-6
TGTGCCAGCAGTCGCGGGACTAGCGGCTACACAGATACGCAGTATTTT
CASSRGTSGYTDTQYF